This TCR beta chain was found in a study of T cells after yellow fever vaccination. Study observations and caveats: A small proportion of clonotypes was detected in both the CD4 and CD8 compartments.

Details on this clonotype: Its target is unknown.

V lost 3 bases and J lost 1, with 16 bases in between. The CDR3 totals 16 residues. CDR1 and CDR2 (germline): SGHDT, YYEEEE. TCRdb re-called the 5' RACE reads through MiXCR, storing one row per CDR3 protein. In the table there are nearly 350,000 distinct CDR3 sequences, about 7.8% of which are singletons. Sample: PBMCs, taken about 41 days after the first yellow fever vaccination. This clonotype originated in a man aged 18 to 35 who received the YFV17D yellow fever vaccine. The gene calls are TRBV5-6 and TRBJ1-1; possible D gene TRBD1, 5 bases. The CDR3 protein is CASSYSPGRKNTEAFF. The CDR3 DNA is TGTGCCAGCAGCTATTCCCCGGGACGAAAGAACACTGAAGCTTTCTTT.